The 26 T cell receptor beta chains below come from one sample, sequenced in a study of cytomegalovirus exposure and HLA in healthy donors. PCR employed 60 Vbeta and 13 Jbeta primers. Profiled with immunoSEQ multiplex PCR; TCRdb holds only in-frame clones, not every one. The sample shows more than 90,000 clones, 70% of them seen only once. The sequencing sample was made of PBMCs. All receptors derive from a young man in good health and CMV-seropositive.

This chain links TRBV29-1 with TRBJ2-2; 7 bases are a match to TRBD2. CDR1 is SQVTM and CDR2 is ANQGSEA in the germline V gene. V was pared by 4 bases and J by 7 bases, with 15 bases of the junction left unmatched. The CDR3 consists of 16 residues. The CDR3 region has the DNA TGCAGCGTTGGTCGCTACTTGGCGGGAGATGACGGGGAGCTGTTTTTT. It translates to CSVGRYLAGDDGELFF.

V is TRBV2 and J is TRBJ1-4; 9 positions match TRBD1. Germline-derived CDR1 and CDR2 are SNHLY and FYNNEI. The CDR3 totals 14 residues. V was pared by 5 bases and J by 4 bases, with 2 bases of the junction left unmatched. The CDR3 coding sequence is TGTGCCAGCAGTTTGACAGGGGGTAATGAAAAACTGTTTTTT. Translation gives CASSLTGGNEKLFF.

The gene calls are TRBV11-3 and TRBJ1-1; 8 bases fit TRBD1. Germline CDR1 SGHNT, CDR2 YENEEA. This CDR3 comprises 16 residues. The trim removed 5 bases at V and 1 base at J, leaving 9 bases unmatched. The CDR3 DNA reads TGTGCCAGCAGCCCGCGGACAGGGATTTCGAACACTGAAGCTTTCTTT. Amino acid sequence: CASSPRTGISNTEAFF. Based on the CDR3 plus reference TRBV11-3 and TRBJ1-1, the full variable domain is EAGVVQSPRYKIIEKKQPVAFWCNPISGHNTLYWYLQNLGQGPELLIRYENEEAVDDSQLPKDRFSAERLKGVDSTLKIQPAELGDSAVYLCASSPRTGISNTEAFFGQGTRLTVV.

The CDR3: CASSLTQGSTEAFF. Here the CDR3 DNA reads TGTGCCAGCAGCCTTACTCAGGGAAGTACTGAAGCTTTCTTT. The J gene is TRBJ1-1, the V gene TRBV27, with a tentative D call TRBD1 (5 bases). Trimming left V 6 bases short and J 5 bases short, with 16 bases between. Germline loops: CDR1 MNHEY, CDR2 SMNVEV (reference sequence). This CDR3 comprises 14 residues.

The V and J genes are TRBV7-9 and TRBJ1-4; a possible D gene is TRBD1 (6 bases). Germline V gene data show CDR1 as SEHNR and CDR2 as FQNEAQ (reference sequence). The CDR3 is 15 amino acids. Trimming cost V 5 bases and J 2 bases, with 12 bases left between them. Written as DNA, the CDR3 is TGTGCCAGCAGCAGGGGGAGGGGGACTAATGAAAAACTGTTTTTT. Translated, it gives CASSRGRGTNEKLFF.

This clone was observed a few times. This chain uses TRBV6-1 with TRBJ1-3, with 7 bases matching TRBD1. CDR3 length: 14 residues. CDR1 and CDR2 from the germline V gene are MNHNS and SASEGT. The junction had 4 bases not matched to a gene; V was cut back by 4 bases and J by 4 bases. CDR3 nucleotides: TGTGCCAGCAGTGGAGGGGGCGAGGGAAACACCATATATTTT. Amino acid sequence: CASSGGGEGNTIYF.

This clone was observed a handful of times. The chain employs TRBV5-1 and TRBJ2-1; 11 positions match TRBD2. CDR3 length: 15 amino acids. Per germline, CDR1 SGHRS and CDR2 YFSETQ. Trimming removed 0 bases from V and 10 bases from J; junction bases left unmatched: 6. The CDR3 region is CASSLAPGLAEEQFF. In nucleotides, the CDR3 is TGCGCCAGCAGCTTGGCGCCGGGACTAGCGGAAGAGCAGTTCTTC.

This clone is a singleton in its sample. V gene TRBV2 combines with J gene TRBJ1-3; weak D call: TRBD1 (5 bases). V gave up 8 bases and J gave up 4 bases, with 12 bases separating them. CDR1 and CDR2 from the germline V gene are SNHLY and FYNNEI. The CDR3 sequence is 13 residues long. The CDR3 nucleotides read TGTGCCAGCCAACAGGAGGGCGGAAACACCATATATTTT. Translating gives CASQQEGGNTIYF.

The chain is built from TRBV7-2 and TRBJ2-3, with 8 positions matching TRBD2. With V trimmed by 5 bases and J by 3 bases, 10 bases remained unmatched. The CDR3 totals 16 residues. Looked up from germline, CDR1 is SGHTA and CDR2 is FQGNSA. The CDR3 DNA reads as TGTGCCAGCAGCCGGCGGGGAGCGGGAGCGACAGATACGCAGTATTTT. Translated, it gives CASSRRGAGATDTQYF.

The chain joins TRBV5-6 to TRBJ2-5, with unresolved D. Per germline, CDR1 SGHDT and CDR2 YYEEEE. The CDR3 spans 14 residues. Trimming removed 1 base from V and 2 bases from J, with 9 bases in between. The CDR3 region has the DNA TGTGCCAGCAGCTTGAGCGCCACACAAGAGACCCAGTACTTC. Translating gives CASSLSATQETQYF.

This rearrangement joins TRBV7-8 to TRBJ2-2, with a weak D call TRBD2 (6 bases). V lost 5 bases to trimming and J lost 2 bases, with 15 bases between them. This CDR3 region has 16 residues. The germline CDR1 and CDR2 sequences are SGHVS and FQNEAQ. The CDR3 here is CASSLLAQGNTGELFF. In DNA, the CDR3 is TGTGCCAGCAGCCTACTAGCCCAAGGAAACACCGGGGAGCTGTTTTTT.

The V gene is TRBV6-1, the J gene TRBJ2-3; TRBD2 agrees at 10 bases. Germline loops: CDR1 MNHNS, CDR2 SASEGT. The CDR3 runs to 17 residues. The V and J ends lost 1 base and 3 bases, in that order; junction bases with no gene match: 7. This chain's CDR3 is CASSEDDLGLATDTQYF. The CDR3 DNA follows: TGTGCCAGCAGTGAAGATGATCTGGGACTAGCGACAGATACGCAGTATTTT.

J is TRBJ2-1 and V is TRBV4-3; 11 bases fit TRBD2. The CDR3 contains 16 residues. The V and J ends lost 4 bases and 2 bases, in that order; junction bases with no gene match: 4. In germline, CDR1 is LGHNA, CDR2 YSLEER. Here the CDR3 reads CASSPLLAGAYNEQFF. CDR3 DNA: TGCGCCAGCAGCCCCCTACTAGCGGGAGCCTACAATGAGCAGTTCTTC.

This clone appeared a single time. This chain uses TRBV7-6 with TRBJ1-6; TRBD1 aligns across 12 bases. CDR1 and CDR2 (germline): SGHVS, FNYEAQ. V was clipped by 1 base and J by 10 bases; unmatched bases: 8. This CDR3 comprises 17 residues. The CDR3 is CASSLEGTGGWESPLHF. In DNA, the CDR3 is TGTGCCAGCAGCTTAGAAGGGACAGGGGGCTGGGAATCACCCCTCCACTTT. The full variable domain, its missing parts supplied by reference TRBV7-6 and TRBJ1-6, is GAGVSQSPRYKVTKRGQDVALRCDPISGHVSLYWYRQALGQGPEFLTYFNYEAQQDKSGLPNDRFSAERPEGSISTLTIQRTEQRDSAMYRCASSLEGTGGWESPLHFGNGTRLTVT.

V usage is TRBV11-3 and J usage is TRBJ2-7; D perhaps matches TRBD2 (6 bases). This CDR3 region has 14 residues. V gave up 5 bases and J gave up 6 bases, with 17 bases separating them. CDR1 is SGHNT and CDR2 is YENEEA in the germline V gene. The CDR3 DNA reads TGTGCCAGCAGCCGAATGTTGGGGGGTGGCGAGCAGTACGTC. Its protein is CASSRMLGGGEQYV.

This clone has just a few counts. This chain's CDR3 is CASSFGPLTGAFF. The CDR3 region has the DNA TGTGCCAGCAGCTTCGGTCCTCTCACGGGAGCTTTCTTT. This chain links TRBV7-2 with TRBJ1-1; the D is unclear. The CDR3 length is 13 residues. Trimming removed 3 bases at V and 10 bases at J, with 15 bases between. The germline V gene encodes CDR1 SGHTA and CDR2 FQGNSA.

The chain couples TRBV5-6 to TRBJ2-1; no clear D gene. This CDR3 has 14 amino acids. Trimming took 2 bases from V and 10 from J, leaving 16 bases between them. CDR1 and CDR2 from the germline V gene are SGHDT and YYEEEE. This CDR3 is CASSFYRTPSEQFF. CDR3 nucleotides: TGTGCCAGCAGCTTCTACAGAACTCCTTCCGAGCAGTTCTTC. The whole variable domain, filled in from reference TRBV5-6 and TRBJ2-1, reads DAGVTQSPTHLIKTRGQQVTLRCSPKSGHDTVSWYQQALGQGPQFIFQYYEEEERQRGNFPDRFSGHQFPNYSSELNVNALLLGDSALYLCASSFYRTPSEQFFGPGTRLTVL.

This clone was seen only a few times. CDR3 in DNA: TGTGCCAGCAGTGAAAACAGGGTGTCCAATCAGCCCCAGCATTTT. Its translation: CASSENRVSNQPQHF. This chain joins TRBV2 and TRBJ1-5, with D perhaps matching TRBD1 (6 bases). The V and J ends lost 2 bases and 3 bases respectively, with 11 bases between them. The CDR3 is 15 residues long. Germline V CDR1 and CDR2: SNHLY, FYNNEI.

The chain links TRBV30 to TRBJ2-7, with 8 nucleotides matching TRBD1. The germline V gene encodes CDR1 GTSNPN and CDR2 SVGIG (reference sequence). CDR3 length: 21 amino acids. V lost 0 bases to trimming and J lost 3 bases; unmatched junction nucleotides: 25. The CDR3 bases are TGTGCCTGGAGTGTATCGACAGGGGCTACATCCATCGTAAACCCTGGCTACGAGCAGTACTTC. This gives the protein CAWSVSTGATSIVNPGYEQYF. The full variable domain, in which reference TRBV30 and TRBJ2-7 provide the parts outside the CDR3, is SQTIHQWPATLVQPVGSPLSLECTVEGTSNPNLYWYRQAAGRGLQLLFYSVGIGQISSEVPQNLSASRPQDRQFILSSKKLLLSDSGFYLCAWSVSTGATSIVNPGYEQYFGPGTRLTVT.

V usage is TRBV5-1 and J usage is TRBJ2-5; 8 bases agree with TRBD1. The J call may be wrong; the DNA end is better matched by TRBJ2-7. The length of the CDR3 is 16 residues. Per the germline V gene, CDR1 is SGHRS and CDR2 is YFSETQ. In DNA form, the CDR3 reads TGCGCCAGCAGCCAAACAACGGGACAGGTGAATGGCGAGCAGTACTTC. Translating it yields CASSQTTGQVNGEQYF.

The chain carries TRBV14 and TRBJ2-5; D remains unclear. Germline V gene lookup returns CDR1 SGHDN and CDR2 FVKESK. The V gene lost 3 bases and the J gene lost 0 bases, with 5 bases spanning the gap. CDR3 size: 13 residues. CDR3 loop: CASSHLHQETQYF. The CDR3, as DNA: TGTGCCAGCAGCCACCTTCACCAAGAGACCCAGTACTTC.

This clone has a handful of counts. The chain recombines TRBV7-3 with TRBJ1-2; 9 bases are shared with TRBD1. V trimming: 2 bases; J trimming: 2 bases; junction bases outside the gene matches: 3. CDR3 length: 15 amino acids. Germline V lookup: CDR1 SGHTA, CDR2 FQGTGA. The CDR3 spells CASSLGQGTNYGYTF. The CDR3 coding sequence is TGTGCCAGCAGCTTAGGACAGGGGACCAACTATGGCTACACCTTC.

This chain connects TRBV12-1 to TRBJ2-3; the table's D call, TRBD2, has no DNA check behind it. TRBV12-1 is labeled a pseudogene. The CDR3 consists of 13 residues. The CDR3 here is CASSLRGTDTQYF. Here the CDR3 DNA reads TGTGCCAGCAGCTTACGAGGAACAGATACGCAGTATTTT.

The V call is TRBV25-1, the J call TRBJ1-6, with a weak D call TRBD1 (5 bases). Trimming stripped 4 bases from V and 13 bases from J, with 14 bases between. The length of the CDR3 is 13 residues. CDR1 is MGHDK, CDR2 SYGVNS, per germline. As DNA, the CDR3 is TGTGCCAGCAGTGTAGCAGGGCGATTCCCCCTCCACTTT. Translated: CASSVAGRFPLHF.

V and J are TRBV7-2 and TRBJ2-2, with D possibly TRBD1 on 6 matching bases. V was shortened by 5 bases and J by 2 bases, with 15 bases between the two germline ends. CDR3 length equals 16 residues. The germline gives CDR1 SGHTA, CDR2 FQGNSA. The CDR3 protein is CASSPAAGVNTGELFF. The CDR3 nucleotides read TGTGCCAGCAGCCCCGCCGCAGGGGTAAACACCGGGGAGCTGTTTTTT.

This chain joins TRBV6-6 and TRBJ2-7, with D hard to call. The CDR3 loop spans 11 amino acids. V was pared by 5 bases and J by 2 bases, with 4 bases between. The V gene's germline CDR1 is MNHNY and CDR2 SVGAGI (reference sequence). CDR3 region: CASSSAYEQYF. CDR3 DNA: TGTGCCAGCAGTAGCGCCTACGAGCAGTACTTC.